Shown below are 17 T cell receptor beta chains from a single sample sequenced in a study of control samples from healthy donors and cancer patients. TCRdb keeps only in-frame clones here, not all; method: immunoSEQ multiplex PCR. The sample holds about 80,000 clones, 70% to 85% seen once. The sample comprised PBMCs. These receptors were taken from a man in his sixties with head and neck cancer.

This chain uses TRBV5-1 with TRBJ2-7; D possibly uses TRBD1 or TRBD2 (6 bases each). Trimming stripped 3 bases from V and 5 bases from J, with 24 bases between. From germline, CDR1 is SGHRS and CDR2 YFSETQ. The CDR3 totals 17 residues. In nucleotides, the CDR3 is TGCGCCAGCAGCTCGGGGGTTGGGGGCGCGGGGTTGGACGAGCAGTACTTC. Encoded protein: CASSSGVGGAGLDEQYF. Full variable domain (rest looked up from reference TRBV5-1 and TRBJ2-7): KAGVTQTPRYLIKTRGQQVTLSCSPISGHRSVSWYQQTPGQGLQFLFEYFSETQRNKGNFPGRFSGRQFSNSRSEMNVSTLELGDSALYLCASSSGVGGAGLDEQYFGPGTRLTVT.

The chain has TRBV5-4 and TRBJ2-2; unclear D gene. This CDR3 spans 15 amino acids. V was pared by 4 bases and J by 2 bases, with 12 bases between. Germline assignment: CDR1 SGHNT and CDR2 YYREEE (reference sequence). In DNA, the CDR3 is TGTGCCAGCAGCCCCCGGGCAGAAAACACCGGGGAGCTGTTTTTT. Protein: CASSPRAENTGELFF.

This chain uses TRBV3-1 (or the pseudogene TRBV3-2) with TRBJ2-6; D call uncertain. The V gene lost 1 base and the J gene lost 2 bases, with 6 bases spanning the gap. Germline-derived CDR1 and CDR2 are LGHDT and YNNKEL (reference sequence). There are 15 residues in the CDR3. The CDR3 coding sequence is TGTGCCAGCAGCCAAGCCAGGACTGGGGCCAACGTCCTGACTTTC. Amino acid sequence: CASSQARTGANVLTF.

The gene calls are TRBV5-1 and TRBJ2-1, with D unclear. The CDR3 length is 11 residues. Trimming pared 1 base from V and 15 bases from J, leaving 11 bases between. Germline V gene sequence: CDR1 SGHRS, CDR2 YFSETQ. The CDR3 sequence: CASSLTNEWFF. CDR3 nucleotides: TGCGCCAGCAGCTTGACCAACGAGTGGTTCTTC. The full variable domain, its missing parts supplied by reference TRBV5-1 and TRBJ2-1, is KAGVTQTPRYLIKTRGQQVTLSCSPISGHRSVSWYQQTPGQGLQFLFEYFSETQRNKGNFPGRFSGRQFSNSRSEMNVSTLELGDSALYLCASSLTNEWFFGPGTRLTVL.

V and J are TRBV27 and TRBJ2-7; TRBD1 matches at 8 bases. Unmatched junction bases numbered 9, after V lost 3 bases and J lost 5 bases. The CDR3 extends over 15 amino acids. Germline lookup yields CDR1 MNHEY and CDR2 SMNVEV (reference sequence). In DNA form, the CDR3 reads TGTGCCAGCAGTTTTGATGGCAGGGGGCTGAACGAGCAGTACTTC. Protein product: CASSFDGRGLNEQYF.

This rearrangement joins TRBV7-6 to TRBJ2-1; 10 bases map to TRBD2. The CDR3 runs 17 residues. Germline V gives CDR1 SGHVS, CDR2 FNYEAQ. V lost 1 base to trimming and J lost 2 bases; unmatched junction nucleotides: 5. This chain's CDR3 is CASSLEAGLATYNEQFF. The CDR3 DNA reads as TGTGCCAGCAGCTTAGAAGCGGGACTAGCGACCTACAATGAGCAGTTCTTC. Filled out from reference TRBV7-6 and TRBJ2-1, the complete variable domain reads GAGVSQSPRYKVTKRGQDVALRCDPISGHVSLYWYRQALGQGPEFLTYFNYEAQQDKSGLPNDRFSAERPEGSISTLTIQRTEQRDSAMYRCASSLEAGLATYNEQFFGPGTRLTVL.

CDR3 DNA sequence: TGTGCCAGCAGTTTTGGGGGAAGGGAGCAGTACTTC. Translated, it gives CASSFGGREQYF. The chain joins TRBV12-3 or TRBV12-4 to TRBJ2-7, with D perhaps being TRBD1 or TRBD2 (5 bases each). The CDR3 loop spans 12 amino acids. Trimming pared 3 bases from V and 7 bases from J, leaving 10 bases between.

The V and J genes are TRBV30 and TRBJ2-3; possible D gene TRBD1, 5 bases. Germline loops: CDR1 GTSNPN, CDR2 SVGIG (reference sequence). V was clipped by 1 base and J by 2 bases, with 7 bases between them. The CDR3 has 13 residues. The CDR3 loop is CAWSEGNTDTQYF. The DNA for the CDR3 is TGTGCCTGGAGTGAGGGGAACACAGATACGCAGTATTTT.

J is TRBJ2-5 and V is TRBV5-4; 8 nucleotides agree with TRBD2. Germline-derived CDR1 and CDR2 are SGHNT and YYREEE (reference sequence). Trimming cost V 3 bases and J 1 base; bases outside gene matches: 5. CDR3 size: 15 residues. CDR3 nucleotides: TGTGCCAGCAGCTCGGCTAGCGGGTCCCAAGAGACCCAGTACTTC. This sequence encodes CASSSASGSQETQYF. Looking up the rest from reference TRBV5-4 and TRBJ2-5 gives the full variable domain: ETGVTQSPTHLIKTRGQQVTLRCSSQSGHNTVSWYQQALGQGPQFIFQYYREEENGRGNFPPRFSGLQFPNYSSELNVNALELDDSALYLCASSSASGSQETQYFGPGTRLLVL.

V usage is TRBV28 and J usage is TRBJ2-1; TRBD1 aligns across 11 bases. V was clipped by 4 bases and J by 4 bases; unmatched bases: 6. Germline V gene data show CDR1 as MDHEN and CDR2 as SYDVKM. The CDR3 covers 16 residues. CDR3 in amino acids: CASSSPGDRGYNEQFF. DNA of the CDR3: TGTGCCAGCAGTTCTCCCGGGGACAGGGGGTACAATGAGCAGTTCTTC.

This chain links TRBV28 with TRBJ2-7; 8 bases line up with TRBD2. Per the germline V gene, CDR1 is MDHEN and CDR2 is SYDVKM. J gave up 3 bases and V 5 bases, and 6 bases lay outside the gene matches. The CDR3 is 14 residues long. The CDR3 nucleotides read TGTGCCAGCAGTCCAGCGGGAGCGGACTACGAGCAGTACTTC. Translated, it gives CASSPAGADYEQYF.

This clone was counted once. J is TRBJ1-1 and V is TRBV18, with D perhaps TRBD1 (6 bases). CDR3 length: 14 amino acids. V lost 2 bases to trimming and J lost 1 base, with 8 bases between them. Germline V gene data show CDR1 as KGHSH and CDR2 as LQKENI. The CDR3 protein is CASSPGQTNTEAFF. CDR3 DNA sequence: TGTGCCAGCTCACCAGGACAGACGAACACTGAAGCTTTCTTT.

The chain couples TRBV11-2 to TRBJ2-3; D gene uncertain. Germline CDR1 and CDR2: SGHAT and FQNNGV. The CDR3 is 14 amino acids. With 0 bases removed from V and 5 bases from J, the gap between germline ends came to 9 bases. The CDR3 region has the DNA TGTGCCAGCAGCTTAGACTTCATGGGAGATACGCAGTATTTT. Protein sequence: CASSLDFMGDTQYF.

In its sample, this clone was seen a few times. The chain's CDR3 is CASRTLYEQYF. CDR3 nucleotide sequence: TGTGCCAGCAGGACGCTTTACGAGCAGTACTTC. The chain joins TRBV28 to TRBJ2-7; unclear D gene. The germline V gene encodes CDR1 MDHEN and CDR2 SYDVKM. The V end was cut by 6 bases, the J end by 4 bases, with 7 bases between. This CDR3 is 11 amino acids long.

The rearrangement uses TRBV27 and TRBJ1-1, with TRBD1 matching over 7 bases. The ends lost 5 bases at V and 1 base at J; junction bases unmatched: 4. The CDR3 runs 14 residues. Per the germline V gene, CDR1 is MNHEY and CDR2 is SMNVEV (reference sequence). CDR3: CASSRTGSNTEAFF. CDR3 DNA sequence: TGTGCCAGCAGTCGGACAGGCTCGAACACTGAAGCTTTCTTT.

This clone was seen more than once but under ten times. V gene TRBV12-3 or TRBV12-4 combines with J gene TRBJ2-5; the D is unclear. CDR3 length equals 11 residues. Trimming shortened V by 1 base and J by 6 bases, and 3 bases separated the two germline ends. The CDR3 DNA is TGTGCCAGCAGTTTAGGGAAGACCCAGTACTTC. Protein product: CASSLGKTQYF.

This chain links TRBV14 with TRBJ2-3; the match to TRBD2 covers 7 bases. Germline CDR1 SGHDN, CDR2 FVKESK. V was clipped by 5 bases and J by 2 bases; unmatched bases: 7. The CDR3 has 15 residues. The CDR3 nucleotides are TGTGCCAGCAGCTTGCGGGAGTTCAACACAGATACGCAGTATTTT. This encodes CASSLREFNTDTQYF. The whole variable domain, remainder taken from reference TRBV14 and TRBJ2-3, is EAGVTQFPSHSVIEKGQTVTLRCDPISGHDNLYWYRRVMGKEIKFLLHFVKESKQDESGMPNNRFLAERTGGTYSTLKVQPAELEDSGVYFCASSLREFNTDTQYFGPGTRLTVL.